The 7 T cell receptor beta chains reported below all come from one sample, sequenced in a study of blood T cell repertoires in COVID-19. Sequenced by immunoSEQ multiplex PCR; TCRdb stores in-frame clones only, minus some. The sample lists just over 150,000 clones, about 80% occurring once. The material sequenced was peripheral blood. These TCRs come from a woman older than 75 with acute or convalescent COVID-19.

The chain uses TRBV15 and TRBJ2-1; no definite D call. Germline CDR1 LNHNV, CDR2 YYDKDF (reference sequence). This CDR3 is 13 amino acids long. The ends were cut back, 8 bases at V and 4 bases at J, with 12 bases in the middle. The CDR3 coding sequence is TGTGCCACCTCCAGACAAGGTTACAATGAGCAGTTCTTC. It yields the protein CATSRQGYNEQFF.

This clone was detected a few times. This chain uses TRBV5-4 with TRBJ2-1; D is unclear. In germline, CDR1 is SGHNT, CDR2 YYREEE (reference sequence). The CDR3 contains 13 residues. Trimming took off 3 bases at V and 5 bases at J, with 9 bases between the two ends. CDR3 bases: TGTGCCAGCAGCTCCAGTGCAAACAATGAGCAGTTCTTC. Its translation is CASSSSANNEQFF.

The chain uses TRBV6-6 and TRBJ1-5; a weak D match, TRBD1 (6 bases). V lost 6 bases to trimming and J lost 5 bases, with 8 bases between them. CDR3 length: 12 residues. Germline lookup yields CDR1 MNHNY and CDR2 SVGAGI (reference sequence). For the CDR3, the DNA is TGTGCCAGCAGATCAGGGGATCAGCCCCAGCATTTT. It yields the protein CASRSGDQPQHF.

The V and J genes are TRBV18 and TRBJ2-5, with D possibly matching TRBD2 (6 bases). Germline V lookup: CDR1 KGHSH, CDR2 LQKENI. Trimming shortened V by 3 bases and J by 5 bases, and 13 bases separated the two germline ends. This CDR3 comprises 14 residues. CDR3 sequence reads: CASSPAGIRETQYF. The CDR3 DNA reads TGTGCCAGCTCACCGGCGGGAATCCGTGAGACCCAGTACTTC.

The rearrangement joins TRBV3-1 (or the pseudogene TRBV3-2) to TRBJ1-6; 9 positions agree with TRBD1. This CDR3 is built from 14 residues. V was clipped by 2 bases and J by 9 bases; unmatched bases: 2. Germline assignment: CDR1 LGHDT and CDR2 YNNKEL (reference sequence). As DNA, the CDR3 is TGTGCCAGCAGCCAACCGGGACAGGGTTCACCCCTCCACTTT. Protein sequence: CASSQPGQGSPLHF.

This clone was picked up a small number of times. In DNA form, the CDR3 reads TGCGCCAGCAGCTTGGAATACCGGGACAGGGCCACAGATACGCAGTATTTT. Its protein is CASSLEYRDRATDTQYF. This chain connects TRBV5-1 to TRBJ2-3, with 9 bases fitting TRBD1. Germline CDR1 SGHRS, CDR2 YFSETQ. The CDR3 totals 17 residues. The ends lost 0 bases at V and 2 bases at J; junction bases unmatched: 7.

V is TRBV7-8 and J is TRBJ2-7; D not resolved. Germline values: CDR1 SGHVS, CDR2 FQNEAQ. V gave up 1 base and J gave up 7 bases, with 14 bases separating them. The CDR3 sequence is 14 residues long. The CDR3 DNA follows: TGTGCCAGCAGCTTAGGCGACATCTCAAAGGAGCAGTACTTC. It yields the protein CASSLGDISKEQYF. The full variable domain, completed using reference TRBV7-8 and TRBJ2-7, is GAGVSQSPRYKVAKRGQDVALRCDPISGHVSLFWYQQALGQGPEFLTYFQNEAQLDKSGLPSDRFFAERPEGSVSTLKIQRTQQEDSAVYLCASSLGDISKEQYFGPGTRLTVT.